The 9 T cell receptor beta chains listed next were all sequenced from one sample in a study of blood T cells in healthy people across ages. Then a second PCR, running roughly 7 to 11 cycles, was carried out with a sample-barcoded 5' primer and a J-beta primer mix. TCRdb re-called the 5' RACE reads with MiXCR, one entry per CDR3 protein. The profile shows about 1.6 million distinct CDR3 sequences, about 32% of them singletons. Specimen: blood. The receptors originated from a woman aged 25 to 39 in good health.

The chain uses TRBV27 and TRBJ2-7, with TRBD2 as a possible D gene (6 bases). The J call is doubtful: the DNA matches TRBJ2-5 better. The CDR3 contains 14 residues. CDR1 is MNHEY and CDR2 is SMNVEV in the germline V gene (reference sequence). CDR3 DNA: TGTGCCTACAGCTCATGGGGGGATCAGGAGACCCAGTACTTC. It specifies CAYSSWGDQETQYF.

This clonotype has only a few counts. The chain has TRBV5-1 and TRBJ2-1, with TRBD2 matching over 10 bases. Germline values: CDR1 SGHRS, CDR2 YFSETQ. Trimming took 4 bases from V and 6 from J; bases not matched to a gene: 7. The CDR3 extends over 15 amino acids. CDR3 sequence (DNA): TGCGCCAGCAGCCCGACTAGCGGGTACAGCAATGAGCAGTTCTTC. It encodes CASSPTSGYSNEQFF. The whole variable domain, remainder taken from reference TRBV5-1 and TRBJ2-1, is KAGVTQTPRYLIKTRGQQVTLSCSPISGHRSVSWYQQTPGQGLQFLFEYFSETQRNKGNFPGRFSGRQFSNSRSEMNVSTLELGDSALYLCASSPTSGYSNEQFFGPGTRLTVL.

CDR3 DNA sequence: TGTGCCAGCAGTTACGGGATGGAAGCTAACACTGAAGCTTTCTTT. Protein product: CASSYGMEANTEAFF. The chain links TRBV6-5 to TRBJ1-1; D is undetermined. Trimming removed 2 bases from V and 2 bases from J, with 12 bases in between. The CDR3 runs to 15 residues. Germline-derived CDR1 and CDR2 are MNHEY and SVGAGI.

A few counts support this clonotype. CDR3 sequence: CASSLGDRLYGYTF. CDR3 nucleotides: TGTGCCAGCAGCTTGGGAGACCGATTATATGGCTACACCTTC. The rearrangement joins TRBV5-6 to TRBJ1-2; the D is unclear. The V end was cut by 0 bases, the J end by 5 bases, with 11 bases between. Germline-derived CDR1 and CDR2 are SGHDT and YYEEEE. This CDR3 is built from 14 residues.

The CDR3 DNA reads as TGCGCCAGCAGCTTGGAAATGGGCCCCACTGAAGCTTTCTTT. Translation gives CASSLEMGPTEAFF. The chain couples TRBV5-1 to TRBJ1-1, with D unresolved. CDR1 and CDR2 (germline): SGHRS, YFSETQ. Trimming took off 0 bases at V and 4 bases at J, with 10 bases between the two ends. This CDR3 is built from 14 residues.

J is TRBJ1-4 and V is TRBV7-9; the D gene is possibly TRBD1 (6 bases). The CDR3 extends over 15 amino acids. The germline gives CDR1 SEHNR, CDR2 FQNEAQ (reference sequence). The V gene lost 4 bases and the J gene lost 8 bases, with 17 bases spanning the gap. CDR3 sequence: CASSSTRGIGEKLFF. The CDR3 coding sequence is TGTGCCAGCAGCTCCACCAGGGGAATTGGGGAAAAACTGTTTTTT.

Note on this clonotype: One junction end does not reproduce the germline sequence, and a read error may be involved. The rearrangement joins TRBV6-1 to TRBJ2-1, with 14 bases that match TRBD2. This CDR3 has 17 amino acids. Per germline, CDR1 MNHNS and CDR2 SASEGT. The CDR3 DNA reads TGTGCCATCAGTGCGATGACTAGCGGGAGGGCCGGCAATGAGCAGTTCTTC. Its translation is CAISAMTSGRAGNEQFF.

The chain couples TRBV20-1 to TRBJ2-2, with TRBD1 matching over 12 bases. With V trimmed by 5 bases and J by 6 bases, 7 bases remained unmatched. The germline gives CDR1 DFQATT, CDR2 SNEGSKA (reference sequence). CDR3 size: 15 residues. CDR3: CSALAGQGASGELFF. The CDR3, as DNA: TGCAGTGCTCTTGCGGGACAGGGGGCTTCCGGGGAGCTGTTTTTT.

The chain carries TRBV2 and TRBJ2-3, with D possibly TRBD1 on 6 matching bases. Germline V lookup: CDR1 SNHLY, CDR2 FYNNEI. V was clipped by 6 bases and J by 3 bases, with 13 bases between them. CDR3 length: 14 amino acids. CDR3 protein: CASSWTEITDTQYF. The CDR3 DNA reads TGTGCCAGCAGCTGGACAGAGATTACAGATACGCAGTATTTT.